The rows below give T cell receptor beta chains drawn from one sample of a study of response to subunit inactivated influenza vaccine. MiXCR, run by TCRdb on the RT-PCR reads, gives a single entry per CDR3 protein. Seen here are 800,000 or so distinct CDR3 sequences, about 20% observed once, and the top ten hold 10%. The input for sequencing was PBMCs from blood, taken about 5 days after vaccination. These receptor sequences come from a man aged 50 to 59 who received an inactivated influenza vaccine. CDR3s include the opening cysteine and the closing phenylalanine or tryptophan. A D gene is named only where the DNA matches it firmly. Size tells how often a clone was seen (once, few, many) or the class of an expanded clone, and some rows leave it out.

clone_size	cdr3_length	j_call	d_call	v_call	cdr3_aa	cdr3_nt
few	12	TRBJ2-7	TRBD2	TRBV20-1	CSAEGLANEQYF	TGCAGTGCCGAGGGACTAGCGAACGAGCAGTACTTC
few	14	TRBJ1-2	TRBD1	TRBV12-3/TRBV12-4	CASRGDRTRGGYTF	TGTGCCAGCAGGGGGGACAGGACCCGCGGTGGCTACACCTTC
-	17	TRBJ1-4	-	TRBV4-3	CASSQEIRLATNEKLFF	TGCGCCAGCAGCCAAGAAATCCGCCTTGCAACTAATGAAAAACTGTTTTTT
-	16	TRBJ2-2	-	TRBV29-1	CSVIGGLGLNTGELFF	TGCAGCGTTATAGGGGGGTTGGGGTTGAACACCGGGGAGCTGTTTTTT
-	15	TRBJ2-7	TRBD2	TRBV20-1	CSADRGTSPGNEQYF	TGCAGTGCTGACCGTGGGACTAGTCCGGGCAACGAGCAGTACTTC
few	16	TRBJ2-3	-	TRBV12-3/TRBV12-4	CASSLDRGPSTDTQYF	TGTGCCAGCAGTTTAGATAGGGGACCCAGCACAGATACGCAGTATTTT
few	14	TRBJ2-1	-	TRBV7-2	CASSLTGTLNEQFF	TGTGCCAGCAGCTTAACAGGGACTCTCAATGAGCAGTTCTTC
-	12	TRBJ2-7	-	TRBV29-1	CSVVGSRPEQYF	TGCAGCGTTGTAGGTAGCAGGCCCGAGCAGTACTTC
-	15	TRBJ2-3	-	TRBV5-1	CASSLVGDATDTQYF	TGCGCCAGCAGCTTGGTCGGGGACGCAACAGATACGCAGTATTTT
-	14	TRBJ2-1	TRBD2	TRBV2	CASRPTSGSGEQFF	TGTGCCAGCAGACCTACGAGCGGGAGCGGTGAGCAGTTCTTC
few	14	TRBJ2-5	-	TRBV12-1	CASLKVGFGETQYF	TGTGCCAGCCTAAAAGTTGGGTTTGGTGAGACCCAGTACTTC
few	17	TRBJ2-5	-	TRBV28	CASSPHPPYLEQETQYF	TGTGCCAGCAGTCCCCACCCCCCATACCTGGAACAAGAGACCCAGTACTTC
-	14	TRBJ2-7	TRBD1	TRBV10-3	CAITRTGDGYEQYF	TGTGCCATCACCAGGACAGGGGACGGCTACGAGCAGTACTTC
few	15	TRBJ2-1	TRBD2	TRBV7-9	CASSSPRTSNNEQFF	TGTGCCAGCAGCTCCCCCCGGACTAGCAACAATGAGCAGTTCTTC
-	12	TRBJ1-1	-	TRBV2	CASSDGGGEAFF	TGTGCCAGCAGTGATGGGGGTGGGGAAGCTTTCTTT
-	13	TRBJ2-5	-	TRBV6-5	CASSSSSVGTQYF	TGTGCCAGCAGTTCCTCATCAGTTGGGACCCAGTACTTC
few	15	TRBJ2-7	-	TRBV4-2	CASSQDRTAAYEQYF	TGTGCCAGCAGCCAAGATAGAACGGCAGCGTACGAGCAGTACTTC
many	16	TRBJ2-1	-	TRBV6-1	CASRLTPQGDVNEQFF	TGTGCCAGCAGACTAACGCCACAGGGAGACGTCAATGAGCAGTTCTTC
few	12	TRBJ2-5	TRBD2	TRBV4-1	CASSQDASGKYF	TGCGCCAGCAGCCAAGATGCAAGCGGGAAGTACTTC
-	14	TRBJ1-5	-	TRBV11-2	CASSTNGGDQPQHF	TGTGCCAGCAGCACAAACGGGGGAGACCAGCCCCAGCATTTT
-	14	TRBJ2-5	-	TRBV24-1	CATSDLTDEETQYF	TGTGCCACCAGTGATTTGACAGATGAAGAGACCCAGTACTTC
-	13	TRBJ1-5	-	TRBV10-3	CAISAEINQPQHF	TGTGCCATCAGTGCGGAGATCAATCAGCCCCAGCATTTT
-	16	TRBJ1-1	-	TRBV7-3	CASSLNRVTLGTEAFF	TGTGCCAGCAGCCTGAACAGGGTCACTCTGGGCACTGAAGCTTTCTTT
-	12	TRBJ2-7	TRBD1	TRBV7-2	CASSFRQGAKYF	TGTGCCAGCAGCTTCAGACAGGGGGCGAAGTACTTC
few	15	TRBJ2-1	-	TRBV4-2	CASSQGDSTGNEQFF	TGTGCCAGCAGCCAAGGAGACAGTACGGGCAATGAGCAGTTCTTC
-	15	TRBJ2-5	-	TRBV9	CASSVSGAHAETQYF	TGTGCCAGCAGCGTGAGTGGAGCCCACGCCGAGACCCAGTACTTC
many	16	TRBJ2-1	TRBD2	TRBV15	CATSRTSGRVANEQFF	TGTGCCACCAGCAGGACTAGCGGGAGGGTGGCCAATGAGCAGTTCTTC
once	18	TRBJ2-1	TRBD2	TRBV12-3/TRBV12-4	CAISLAGLAGGRYNEQFF	TGTGCCATCAGTTTAGCTGGGCTAGCGGGGGGGCGTTACAATGAGCAGTTCTTC
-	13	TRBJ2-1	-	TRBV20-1	CSARVETGREQFF	TGCAGTGCTAGAGTCGAGACGGGGCGCGAGCAGTTCTTC
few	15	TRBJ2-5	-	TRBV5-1	CASSQSDGPRETQYF	TGCGCCAGCAGCCAGTCGGACGGTCCGCGAGAGACCCAGTACTTC
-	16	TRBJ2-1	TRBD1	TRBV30	CAWRATGTATYNEQFF	TGTGCCTGGAGGGCAACCGGGACAGCAACCTACAATGAGCAGTTCTTC
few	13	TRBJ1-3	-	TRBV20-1	CSATSHSGNTIYF	TGCAGTGCTACCAGTCACTCTGGAAACACCATATATTTT
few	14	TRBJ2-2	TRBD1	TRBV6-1	CASSTYRGTGELFF	TGTGCCAGCAGTACATACAGGGGTACCGGGGAGCTGTTTTTT
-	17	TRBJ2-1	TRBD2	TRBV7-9	CASSPPAGTSGRFEQFF	TGTGCCAGCAGTCCTCCCGCCGGGACTAGCGGGAGGTTTGAGCAGTTCTTC
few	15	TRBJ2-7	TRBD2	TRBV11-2	CASSRLAGRAYEQYF	TGTGCCAGCAGCCGGTTAGCGGGGAGAGCGTACGAGCAGTACTTC
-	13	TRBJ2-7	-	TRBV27	CASRSGRFTEQYF	TGTGCCAGCAGGTCGGGACGGTTTACGGAGCAGTACTTC
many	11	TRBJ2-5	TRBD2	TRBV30	CAWSAGTNQYF	TGTGCCTGGAGTGCCGGGACTAATCAGTACTTC
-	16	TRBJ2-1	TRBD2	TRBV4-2	CASSQDRAGGYNEQFF	TGTGCCAGCAGCCAAGATCGAGCGGGGGGTTACAATGAGCAGTTCTTC
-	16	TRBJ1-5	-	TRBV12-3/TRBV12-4	CASSTQRRESNQPQHF	TGTGCCAGCAGTACTCAGAGGAGAGAGAGCAATCAGCCCCAGCATTTT
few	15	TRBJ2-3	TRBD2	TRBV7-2	CASSPGWREGYTQYF	TGTGCCAGCAGCCCCGGATGGCGGGAGGGGTATACGCAGTATTTT
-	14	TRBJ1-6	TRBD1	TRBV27	CASSGQVYNSPLHF	TGTGCCAGCAGCGGACAGGTGTATAATTCACCCCTCCACTTT
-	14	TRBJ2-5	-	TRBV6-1	CASSEIPGRETQYF	TGTGCCAGCAGTGAAATTCCAGGGAGAGAGACCCAGTACTTC
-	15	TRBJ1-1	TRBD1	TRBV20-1	CSAGTRGQKNTEAFF	TGCAGTGCCGGAACAAGGGGACAGAAGAACACTGAAGCTTTCTTT
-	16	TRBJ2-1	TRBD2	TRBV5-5	CASSWSSGASYNEQFF	TGTGCCAGCAGCTGGAGTAGCGGGGCCTCCTACAATGAGCAGTTCTTC
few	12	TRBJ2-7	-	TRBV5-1	CASSYLMGEQYF	TGCGCCAGCAGCTACTTGATGGGGGAGCAGTACTTC